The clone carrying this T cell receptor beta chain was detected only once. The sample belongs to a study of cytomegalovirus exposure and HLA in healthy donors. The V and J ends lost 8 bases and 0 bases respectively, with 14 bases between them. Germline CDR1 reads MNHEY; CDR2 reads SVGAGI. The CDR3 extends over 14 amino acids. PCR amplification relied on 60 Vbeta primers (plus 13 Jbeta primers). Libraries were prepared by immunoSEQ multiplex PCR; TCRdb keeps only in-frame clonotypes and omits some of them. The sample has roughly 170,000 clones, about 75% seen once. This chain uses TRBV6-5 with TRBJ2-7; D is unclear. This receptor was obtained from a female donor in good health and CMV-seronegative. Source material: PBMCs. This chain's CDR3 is CASQKQMGSYEQYF. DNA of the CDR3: TGTGCCAGCCAAAAACAGATGGGCTCCTACGAGCAGTACTTC.